This entry lists 5 T cell receptor beta chains sequenced from one sample in a study of blood T cell repertoires in COVID-19. Assay: immunoSEQ multiplex PCR; the TCRdb copy retains only in-frame clones and omits some. The data hold about 440,000 clones, with about 85% observed a single time. The material sequenced was PBMCs or T cells enriched from blood (not recorded which). The receptors come from a woman between 18 and 30 years old with acute COVID-19.

This chain connects TRBV6-5 to TRBJ2-1, with 11 bases aligning to TRBD2. Germline values: CDR1 MNHEY, CDR2 SVGAGI. The CDR3 length is 15 residues. Trimming cost V 5 bases and J 5 bases; bases outside gene matches: 5. CDR3 sequence (DNA): TGTGCCAGCAGTAGTAGCGGGAGGGTAAACAATGAGCAGTTCTTC. It specifies CASSSSGRVNNEQFF.

The chain employs TRBV12-5 and TRBJ1-3; possible D gene TRBD1, 5 bases. Looked up from germline, CDR1 is LGHNT and CDR2 is FRNRAP. The CDR3 consists of 13 residues. V lost 5 bases to trimming and J lost 0 bases, with 5 bases between them. CDR3: CASGDSSGNTIYF. CDR3 nucleotides: TGTGCTAGTGGTGACAGCTCTGGAAACACCATATATTTT.

V gene TRBV6-5 combines with J gene TRBJ2-7; a possible D gene is TRBD1 (5 bases). This CDR3 is 14 amino acids long. Germline V lookup: CDR1 MNHEY, CDR2 SVGAGI. The V end lost 7 bases, the J end lost 1 base, and 14 bases lay between the germline ends. This chain's CDR3 is CASTGQGGSYEQYF. CDR3 DNA sequence: TGTGCCAGCACTGGGCAGGGTGGGTCCTACGAGCAGTACTTC.

As to this clone: Other nucleotide sequences from this sample produce the same CDR3. The chain employs TRBV7-2 and TRBJ1-4, with a tentative D call TRBD1 (6 bases). The CDR3 runs to 15 residues. Germline CDR1 and CDR2: SGHTA and FQGNSA. The V end lost 0 bases, the J end lost 8 bases, and 13 bases lay between the germline ends. The CDR3 bases are TGTGCCAGCAGCTTAGCGGGACAAGGGAACGAAAAACTGTTTTTT. Protein sequence: CASSLAGQGNEKLFF.

The CDR3: CAISDSLATNEKLFF. The DNA for the CDR3 is TGTGCCATCAGTGATTCCTTAGCAACTAATGAAAAACTGTTTTTT. V gene TRBV10-3 combines with J gene TRBJ1-4, with D uncertain. The V end was cut by 3 bases, the J end by 0 bases, with 8 bases between. CDR1 and CDR2 (germline): ENHRY, SYGVKD. The CDR3 has 15 residues.